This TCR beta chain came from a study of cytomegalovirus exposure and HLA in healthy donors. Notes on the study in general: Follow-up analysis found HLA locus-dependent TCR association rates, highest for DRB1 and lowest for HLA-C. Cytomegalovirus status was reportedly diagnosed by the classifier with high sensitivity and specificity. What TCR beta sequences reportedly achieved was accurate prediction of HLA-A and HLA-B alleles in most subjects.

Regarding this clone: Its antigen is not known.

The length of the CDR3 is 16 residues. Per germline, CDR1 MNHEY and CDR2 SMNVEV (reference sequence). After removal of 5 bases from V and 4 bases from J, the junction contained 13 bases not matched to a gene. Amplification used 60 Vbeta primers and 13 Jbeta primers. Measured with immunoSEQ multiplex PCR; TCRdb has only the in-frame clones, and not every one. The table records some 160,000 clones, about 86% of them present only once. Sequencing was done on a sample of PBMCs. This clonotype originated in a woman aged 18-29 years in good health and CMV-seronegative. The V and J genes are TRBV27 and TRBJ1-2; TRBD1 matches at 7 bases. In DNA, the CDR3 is TGTGCCAGCAGTGGGAGACAGGGTGCCCCGAGCTATGGCTACACCTTC. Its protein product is CASSGRQGAPSYGYTF.